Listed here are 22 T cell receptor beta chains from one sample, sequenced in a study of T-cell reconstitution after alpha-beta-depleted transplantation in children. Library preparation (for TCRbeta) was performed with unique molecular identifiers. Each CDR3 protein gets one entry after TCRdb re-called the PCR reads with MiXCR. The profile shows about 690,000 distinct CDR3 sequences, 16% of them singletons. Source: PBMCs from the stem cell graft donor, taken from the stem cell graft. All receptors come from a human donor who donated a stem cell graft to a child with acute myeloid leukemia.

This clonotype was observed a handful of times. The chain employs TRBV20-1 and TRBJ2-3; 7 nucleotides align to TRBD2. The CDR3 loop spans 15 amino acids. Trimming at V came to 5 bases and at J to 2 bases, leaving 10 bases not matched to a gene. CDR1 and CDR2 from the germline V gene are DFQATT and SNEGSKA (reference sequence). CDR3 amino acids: CSAPPGAGDTDTQYF. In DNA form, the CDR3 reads TGCAGTGCTCCTCCCGGGGCGGGGGACACAGATACGCAGTATTTT.

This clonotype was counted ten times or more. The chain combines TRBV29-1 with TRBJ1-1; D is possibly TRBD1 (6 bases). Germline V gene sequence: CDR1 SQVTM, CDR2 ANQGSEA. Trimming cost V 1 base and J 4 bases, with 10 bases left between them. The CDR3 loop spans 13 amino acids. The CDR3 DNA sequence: TGCAGCGTTGAAGGAGGAGGGGGCACTGAAGCTTTCTTT. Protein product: CSVEGGGGTEAFF.

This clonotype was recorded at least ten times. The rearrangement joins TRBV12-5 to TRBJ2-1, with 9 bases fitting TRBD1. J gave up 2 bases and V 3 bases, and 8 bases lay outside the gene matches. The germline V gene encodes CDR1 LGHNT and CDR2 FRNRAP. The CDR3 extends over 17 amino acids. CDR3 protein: CASGFTGGAGTYNEQFF. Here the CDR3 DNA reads TGTGCTAGTGGTTTTACAGGGGGCGCGGGTACCTACAATGAGCAGTTCTTC.

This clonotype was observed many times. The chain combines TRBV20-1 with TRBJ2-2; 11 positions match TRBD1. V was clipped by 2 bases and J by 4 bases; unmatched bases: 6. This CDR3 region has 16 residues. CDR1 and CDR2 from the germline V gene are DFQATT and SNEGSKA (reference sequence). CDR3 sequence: CSARSSGTGGTGELFF. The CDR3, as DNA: TGCAGTGCTAGATCCTCGGGGACAGGGGGCACCGGGGAGCTGTTTTTT.

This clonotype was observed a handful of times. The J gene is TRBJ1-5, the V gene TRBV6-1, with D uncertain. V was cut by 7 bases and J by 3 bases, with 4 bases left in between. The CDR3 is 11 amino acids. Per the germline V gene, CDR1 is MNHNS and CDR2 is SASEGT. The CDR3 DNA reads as TGTGCCAGCACCGACAATCAGCCCCAGCATTTT. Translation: CASTDNQPQHF.

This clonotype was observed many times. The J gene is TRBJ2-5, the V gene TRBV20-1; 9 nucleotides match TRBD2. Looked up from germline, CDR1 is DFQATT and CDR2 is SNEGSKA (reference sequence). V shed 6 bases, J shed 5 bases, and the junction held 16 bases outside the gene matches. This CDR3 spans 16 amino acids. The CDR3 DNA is TGCAGTGCCAAGCCAGCGGGGGGAACGATTTGGGAGACCCAGTACTTC. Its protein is CSAKPAGGTIWETQYF.

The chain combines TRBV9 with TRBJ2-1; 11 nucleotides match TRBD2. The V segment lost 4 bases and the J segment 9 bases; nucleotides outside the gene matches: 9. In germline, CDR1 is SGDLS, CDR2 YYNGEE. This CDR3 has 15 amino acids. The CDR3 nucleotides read TGTGCCAGCAGCCTCGTAGCGGGGGGGCCTAGTGAGCAGTTCTTC. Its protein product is CASSLVAGGPSEQFF.

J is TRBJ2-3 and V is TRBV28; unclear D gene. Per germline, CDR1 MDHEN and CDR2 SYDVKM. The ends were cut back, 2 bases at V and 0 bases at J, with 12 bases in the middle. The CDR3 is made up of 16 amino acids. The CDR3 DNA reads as TGTGCCAGCAGTTTAGAAATAGGGCCGAGCACAGATACGCAGTATTTT. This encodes CASSLEIGPSTDTQYF.

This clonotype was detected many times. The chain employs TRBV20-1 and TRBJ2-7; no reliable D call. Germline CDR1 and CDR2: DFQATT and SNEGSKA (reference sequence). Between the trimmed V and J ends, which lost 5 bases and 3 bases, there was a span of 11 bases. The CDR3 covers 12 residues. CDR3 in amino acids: CSAPDGLYEQYF. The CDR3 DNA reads TGCAGTGCTCCGGACGGCCTCTACGAGCAGTACTTC.

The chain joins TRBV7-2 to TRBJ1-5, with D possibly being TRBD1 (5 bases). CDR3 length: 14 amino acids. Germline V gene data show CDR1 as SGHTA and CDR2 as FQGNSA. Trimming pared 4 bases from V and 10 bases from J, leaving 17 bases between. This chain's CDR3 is CASSSLQGDGPQHF. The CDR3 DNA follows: TGTGCCAGCAGCTCCCTCCAGGGTGATGGCCCCCAGCATTTT. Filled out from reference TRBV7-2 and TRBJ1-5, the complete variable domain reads GAGVSQSPSNKVTEKGKDVELRCDPISGHTALYWYRQSLGQGLEFLIYFQGNSAPDKSGLPSDRFSAERTGGSVSTLTIQRTQQEDSAVYLCASSSLQGDGPQHFGDGTRLSIL.

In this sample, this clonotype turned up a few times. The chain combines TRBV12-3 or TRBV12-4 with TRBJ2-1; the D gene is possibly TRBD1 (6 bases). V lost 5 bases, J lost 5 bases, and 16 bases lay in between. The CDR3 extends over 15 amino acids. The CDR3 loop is CASSIPGTTNNEQFF. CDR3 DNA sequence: TGTGCCAGCAGTATCCCCGGGACAACTAACAATGAGCAGTTCTTC.

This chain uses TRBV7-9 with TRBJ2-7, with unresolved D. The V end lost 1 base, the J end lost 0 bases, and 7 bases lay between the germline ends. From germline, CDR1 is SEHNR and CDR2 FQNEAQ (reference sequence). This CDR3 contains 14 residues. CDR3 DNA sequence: TGTGCCAGCAGCTTAGACTGGAGCTCCTACGAGCAGTACGTC. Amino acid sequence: CASSLDWSSYEQYV.

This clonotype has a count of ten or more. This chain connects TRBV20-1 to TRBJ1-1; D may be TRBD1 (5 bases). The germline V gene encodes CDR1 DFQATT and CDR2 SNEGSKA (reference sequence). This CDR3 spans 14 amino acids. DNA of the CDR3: TGCAGGGCAACTCGGAGGGGATGGGACACTGAAGCTTTCTTT. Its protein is CRATRRGWDTEAFF.

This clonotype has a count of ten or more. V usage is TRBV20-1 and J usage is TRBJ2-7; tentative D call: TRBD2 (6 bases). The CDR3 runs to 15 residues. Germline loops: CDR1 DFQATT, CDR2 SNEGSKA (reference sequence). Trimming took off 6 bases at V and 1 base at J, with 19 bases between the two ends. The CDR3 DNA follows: TGCAGTGCCCGATCCAGGGACTCCCTGTCCTACGAGCAGTACGTC. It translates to CSARSRDSLSYEQYV.

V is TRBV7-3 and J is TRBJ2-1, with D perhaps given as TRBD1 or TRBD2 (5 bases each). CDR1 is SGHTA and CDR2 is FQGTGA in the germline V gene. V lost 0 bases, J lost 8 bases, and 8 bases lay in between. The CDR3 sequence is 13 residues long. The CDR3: CASSLTGTDEQFF. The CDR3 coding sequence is TGTGCCAGCAGCTTAACAGGGACGGATGAGCAGTTCTTC.

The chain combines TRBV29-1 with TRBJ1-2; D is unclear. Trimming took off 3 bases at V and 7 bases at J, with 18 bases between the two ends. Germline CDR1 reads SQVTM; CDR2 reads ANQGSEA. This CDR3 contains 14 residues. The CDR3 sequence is CSVDSEGLISGYTF. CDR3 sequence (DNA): TGCAGCGTTGATTCGGAGGGTCTCATTTCTGGCTACACCTTC. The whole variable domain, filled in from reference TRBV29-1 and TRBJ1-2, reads SAVISQKPSRDICQRGTSLTIQCQVDSQVTMMFWYRQQPGQSLTLIATANQGSEATYESGFVIDKFPISRPNLTFSTLTVSNMSPEDSSIYLCSVDSEGLISGYTFGSGTRLTVV.

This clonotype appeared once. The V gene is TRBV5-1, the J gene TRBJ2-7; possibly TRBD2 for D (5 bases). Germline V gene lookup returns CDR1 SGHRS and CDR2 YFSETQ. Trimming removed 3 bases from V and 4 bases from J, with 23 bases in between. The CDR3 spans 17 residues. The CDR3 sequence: CASSYPKDIGDFYEQYV. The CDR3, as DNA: TGCGCCAGCAGCTACCCAAAAGATATCGGGGATTTTTACGAGCAGTACGTC.

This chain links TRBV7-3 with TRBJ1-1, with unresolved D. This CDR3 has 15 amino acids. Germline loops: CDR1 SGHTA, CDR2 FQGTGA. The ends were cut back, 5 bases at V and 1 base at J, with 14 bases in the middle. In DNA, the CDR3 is TGTGCCAGCAGCGCCTCTCACGCTAAGAACACTGAAGCTTTCTTT. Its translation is CASSASHAKNTEAFF.

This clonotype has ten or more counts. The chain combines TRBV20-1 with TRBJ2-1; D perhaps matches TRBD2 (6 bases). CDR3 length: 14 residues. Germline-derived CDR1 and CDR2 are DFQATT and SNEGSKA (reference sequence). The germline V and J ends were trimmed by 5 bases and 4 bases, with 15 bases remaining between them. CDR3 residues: CSAPPRGSYNEQFF. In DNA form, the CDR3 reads TGCAGTGCTCCCCCACGGGGGTCATACAATGAGCAGTTCTTC.

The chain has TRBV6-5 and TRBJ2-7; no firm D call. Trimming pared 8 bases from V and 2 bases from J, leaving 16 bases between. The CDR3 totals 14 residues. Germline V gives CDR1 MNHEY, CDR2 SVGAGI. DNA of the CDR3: TGTGCCAGCGGTTCCCGAGGATACGCCTACGAGCAGTACTTC. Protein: CASGSRGYAYEQYF.

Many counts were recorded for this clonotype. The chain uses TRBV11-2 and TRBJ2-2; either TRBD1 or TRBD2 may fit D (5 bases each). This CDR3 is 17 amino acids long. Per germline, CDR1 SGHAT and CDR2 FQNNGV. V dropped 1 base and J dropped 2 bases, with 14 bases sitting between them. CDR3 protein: CASSLGTGTLNTGELFF. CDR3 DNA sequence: TGTGCCAGCAGCTTAGGAACCGGGACCCTAAACACCGGGGAGCTGTTTTTT. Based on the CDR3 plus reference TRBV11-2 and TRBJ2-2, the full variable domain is EAGVAQSPRYKIIEKRQSVAFWCNPISGHATLYWYQQILGQGPKLLIQFQNNGVVDDSQLPKDRFSAERLKGVDSTLKIQPAKLEDSAVYLCASSLGTGTLNTGELFFGEGSRLTVL.

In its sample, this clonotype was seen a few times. CDR3 coding DNA: TGTGCCGTTGTTCCGGGAGGTTGCGAGCAGTACGTC. As protein: CAVVPGGCEQYV. This chain links TRBV7-9 with TRBJ2-7; 7 bases match TRBD2. CDR3 length: 12 residues. The germline V gene has CDR1 SEHNR and CDR2 FQNEAQ (reference sequence). V was clipped by 11 bases and J by 6 bases; unmatched bases: 10.